Each of the 12 T cell receptor beta chains below was sequenced from the same sample in a study of PD-1 blockade in classical Hodgkin lymphoma. The assay was immunoSEQ multiplex PCR, and TCRdb's table has in-frame clones only and misses some. The sample yields 15,000 to 20,000 clones, 90% seen once. Described time point: newly diagnosed, previously untreated cHL patient sample. The sample was peripheral blood mononuclear cells (PBMCs). The receptors were sampled from a human donor with classical Hodgkin lymphoma.

This chain uses TRBV7-9 with TRBJ1-1; maybe TRBD1 (6 bases). Germline CDR1 is SEHNR and CDR2 is FQNEAQ (reference sequence). V shed 5 bases and J shed 4 bases, with 20 bases lying between them. CDR3 length: 16 amino acids. The CDR3, as DNA: TGTGCCAGCAGCCCGAGGGGCAACAGGGAAATCACTGAAGCTTTCTTT. Translated: CASSPRGNREITEAFF.

V usage is TRBV6-1 and J usage is TRBJ2-6; TRBD1 is a possible D gene (6 bases). The CDR3 is 15 residues long. Germline V gene sequence: CDR1 MNHNS, CDR2 SASEGT. The germline V and J ends were trimmed by 3 bases and 4 bases, with 10 bases remaining between them. The CDR3 sequence: CASSDRGRGANVLTF. DNA for the CDR3: TGTGCCAGCAGTGACAGGGGTAGGGGGGCCAACGTCCTGACTTTC.

This sequence joins TRBV6-4 and TRBJ2-3, with 9 bases that match TRBD1. Trimming cost V 4 bases and J 1 base; bases outside gene matches: 0. This CDR3 has 14 residues. Germline CDR1 reads MRHNA; CDR2 reads SNTAGT. CDR3 in DNA: TGTGCCAGCAGTGGGACAGGGGGCACAGATACGCAGTATTTT. Protein product: CASSGTGGTDTQYF.

The genes are TRBV5-6 and TRBJ2-5, with unresolved D. The V gene's germline CDR1 is SGHDT and CDR2 YYEEEE. The CDR3 is made up of 12 amino acids. V shed 1 base and J shed 5 bases, with 6 bases lying between them. The CDR3, as DNA: TGTGCCAGCAGCTTGTTTTGGGAGACCCAGTACTTC. Translation: CASSLFWETQYF.

The table lists this clone with a count of one. The rearrangement uses TRBV2 and TRBJ2-5; TRBD2 agrees at 12 bases. The CDR3 spans 16 residues. Trimming at V came to 6 bases and at J to 5 bases, leaving 10 bases not matched to a gene. The germline CDR1 and CDR2 sequences are SNHLY and FYNNEI. This CDR3 is CASSLRGLAGSETQYF. The CDR3 nucleotides are TGTGCCAGCAGCTTACGAGGACTAGCGGGATCGGAGACCCAGTACTTC.

This chain links TRBV2 with TRBJ2-3, with D uncertain. This CDR3 comprises 13 residues. The germline CDR1 and CDR2 sequences are SNHLY and FYNNEI. The V end lost 7 bases, the J end lost 2 bases, and 10 bases lay between the germline ends. CDR3 amino acids: CASTQTSTDTQYF. In nucleotides, the CDR3 is TGTGCCAGCACTCAGACTTCCACAGATACGCAGTATTTT.

As to this clone: A read error may account for a junction end that differs from germline. This chain uses TRBV7-2 with TRBJ2-5; 10 bases agree with TRBD2. There are 13 residues in the CDR3. Germline loops: CDR1 SGHTA, CDR2 FQGNSA. Written as DNA, the CDR3 is TGTGCCAGCAGCAAAATAAGAGCGGGAGGGCCAAACTTC. Translated: CASSKIRAGGPNF.

This clone was seen a handful of times. The J gene is TRBJ2-2, the V gene TRBV7-2, with TRBD1 matching 11 bases. The CDR3 loop spans 16 amino acids. Germline lookup yields CDR1 SGHTA and CDR2 FQGNSA. The junction had 6 bases not matched to a gene; V was cut back by 5 bases and J by 4 bases. In DNA form, the CDR3 reads TGTGCCAGCAGCCGTAGCGGGACAGGGGGCACCGGGGAGCTGTTTTTT. This sequence encodes CASSRSGTGGTGELFF.

The chain recombines TRBV6-5 with TRBJ1-2; a possible D gene is TRBD1 (6 bases). The germline V gene encodes CDR1 MNHEY and CDR2 SVGAGI. The CDR3 extends over 13 amino acids. V lost 5 bases to trimming and J lost 8 bases, with 15 bases between them. DNA of the CDR3: TGTGCCAGCAGTCCCCGGGACATAGGCGGCTACACCTTC. Translation gives CASSPRDIGGYTF.

The chain employs TRBV25-1 and TRBJ2-3; TRBD2 matches at 8 bases. The J segment lost 4 bases and the V segment lost 4 bases, leaving 16 bases of the junction unmatched. This CDR3 has 18 residues. The V gene's germline CDR1 is MGHDK and CDR2 SYGVNS. CDR3 coding DNA: TGTGCCAGCAGTGCCCCCGAGAGGGCGGGAGGCCCCCCAGATACGCAGTATTTT. Translating gives CASSAPERAGGPPDTQYF.

The chain couples TRBV6-5 to TRBJ2-1; 10 nucleotides agree with TRBD1. V shed 4 bases, J shed 4 bases, and the junction held 4 bases outside the gene matches. CDR1 is MNHEY and CDR2 is SVGAGI in the germline V gene. The CDR3 extends over 15 amino acids. The DNA for the CDR3 is TGTGCCAGCAGTTCCGGGACAGGGGAATACAATGAGCAGTTCTTC. It translates to CASSSGTGEYNEQFF.

V is TRBV7-9 and J is TRBJ2-3; D unresolved. V was clipped by 1 base and J by 0 bases, with 8 bases between them. Germline V gene sequence: CDR1 SEHNR, CDR2 FQNEAQ (reference sequence). The length of the CDR3 is 15 residues. The CDR3 DNA follows: TGTGCCAGCAGCTTAGACCTGCCTAGCACAGATACGCAGTATTTT. This encodes CASSLDLPSTDTQYF.